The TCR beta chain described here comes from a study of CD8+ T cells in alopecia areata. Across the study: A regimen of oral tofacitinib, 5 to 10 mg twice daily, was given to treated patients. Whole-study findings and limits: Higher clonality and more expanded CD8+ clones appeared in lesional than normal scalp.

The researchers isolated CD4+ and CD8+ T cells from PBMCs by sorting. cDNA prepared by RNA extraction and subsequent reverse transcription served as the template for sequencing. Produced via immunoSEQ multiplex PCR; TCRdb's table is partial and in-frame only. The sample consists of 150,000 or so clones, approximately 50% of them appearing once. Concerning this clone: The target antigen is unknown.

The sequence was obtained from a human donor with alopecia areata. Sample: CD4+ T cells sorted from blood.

The CDR3 is CASSQARGGYTF. The CDR3 coding sequence is TGCGCCAGCAGTCAAGCCCGTGGCGGCTACACCTTC. This sequence joins TRBV23-1 and TRBJ1-2; D remains ambiguous. TRBV23-1 is filed as an ORF, its function uncertain. V was shortened by 2 bases and J by 8 bases, with 9 bases between the two germline ends. CDR3 length: 12 amino acids.